The clone carrying this T cell receptor beta chain was detected only a few times. The antigen remains unidentified. As every portion of the isolated RNA was reverse transcribed, the sequencing read expressed TCRB transcripts. Reads from naive, central memory and regulatory T cell samples averaged about 3.3 million. TCRdb's copy holds only in-frame clones and misses some; the assay was immunoSEQ multiplex PCR. The sample holds about 150,000 clones; nearly 9.5% are singletons and the top ten take approximately 0.68%. V lost 4 bases and J 0 bases, leaving 11 bases between the germline ends. CDR3 length: 16 amino acids. Per the germline V gene, CDR1 is SGHRS and CDR2 is YFSETQ. The data derive from a study of beta chain features in type 1 diabetes. Whole-study results and caveats: Across all four CD4+ subsets, people with type 1 diabetes showed modestly shorter TCRB CDR3s. More deletions and fewer insertions at VDJ junctions were found in patients with type 1 diabetes.

Every donor had blood drawn once into heparin, around 120 mL on average. The sequenced material came from central memory CD4+ T cells from blood. This sequence originates from a man aged 18 to 29 in good health. The chain is built from TRBV5-1 and TRBJ1-6; possibly TRBD1 for D (6 bases). Here the CDR3 reads CASSLQGNSYNSPLHF. The CDR3 nucleotides are TGCGCCAGCAGCCTACAGGGAAACTCCTATAATTCACCCCTCCACTTT.